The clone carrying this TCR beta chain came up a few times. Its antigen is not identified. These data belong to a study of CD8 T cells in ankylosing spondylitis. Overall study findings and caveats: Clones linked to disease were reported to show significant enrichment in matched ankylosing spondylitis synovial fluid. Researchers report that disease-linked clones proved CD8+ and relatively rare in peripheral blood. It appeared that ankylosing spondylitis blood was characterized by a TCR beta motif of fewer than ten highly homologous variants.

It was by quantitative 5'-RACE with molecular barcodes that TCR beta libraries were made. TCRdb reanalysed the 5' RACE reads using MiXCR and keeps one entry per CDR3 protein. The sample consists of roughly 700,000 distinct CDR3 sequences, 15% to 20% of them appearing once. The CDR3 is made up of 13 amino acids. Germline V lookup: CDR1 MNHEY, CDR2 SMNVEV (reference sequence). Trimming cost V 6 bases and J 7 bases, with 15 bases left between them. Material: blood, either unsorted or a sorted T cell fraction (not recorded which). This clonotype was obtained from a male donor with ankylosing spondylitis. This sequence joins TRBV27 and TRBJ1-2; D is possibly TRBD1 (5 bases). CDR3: CASSPLGVRGYTF. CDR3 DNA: TGTGCCAGCAGCCCCTTGGGGGTTCGTGGCTACACCTTC.